The 5 T cell receptor beta chains listed next were all sequenced from one sample in a study of blood T cell repertoires in COVID-19. Data came from immunoSEQ multiplex PCR; TCRdb stores just in-frame clones and leaves some out. The repertoire includes about 110,000 clones, 65% to 75% of them detected once, and 5% to 6.5% sits in the top ten. The sample taken for sequencing was peripheral blood. The origin of the receptors is a man aged 80 or over with acute or convalescent COVID-19.

The chain uses TRBV21-1 and TRBJ1-4; TRBD1, the table's D call, was not compared with the DNA. TRBV21-1 is noted as a pseudogene. The CDR3 covers 13 residues. DNA for the CDR3: TGTGCCAGCAGGACAGGGAGGCGCGAAAAACTGTTTTTT. Its translation is CASRTGRREKLFF.

This chain uses TRBV7-3 with TRBJ2-1; 10 nucleotides agree with TRBD1. V shed 5 bases and J 6 bases; nucleotides not matched to a gene: 4. The CDR3 spans 14 residues. Looked up from germline, CDR1 is SGHTA and CDR2 is FQGTGA. CDR3 region: CASSAGTGANEQFF. CDR3 bases: TGTGCCAGCAGCGCGGGGACAGGGGCCAATGAGCAGTTCTTC.

This clone appeared a single time. This sample also contains other DNA sequences that code for the same CDR3. This chain joins TRBV19 and TRBJ2-7; TRBD1 matches 11 bases. The CDR3 runs to 14 residues. Germline assignment: CDR1 LNHDA and CDR2 SQIVND (reference sequence). After removal of 6 bases from V and 3 bases from J, the junction contained 4 bases not matched to a gene. The CDR3: CASSKGQGVYEQYF. The CDR3 bases are TGTGCCAGTAGCAAGGGACAGGGGGTCTACGAGCAGTACTTC.

This sequence joins TRBV20-1 and TRBJ2-5; 10 nucleotides align to TRBD2. This CDR3 is 15 amino acids long. The V gene's germline CDR1 is DFQATT and CDR2 SNEGSKA (reference sequence). Trimming cost V 3 bases and J 1 base; bases outside gene matches: 5. CDR3 nucleotide sequence: TGCAGTGCTAGTGTGTCTAGCGGGAGCCAAGAGACCCAGTACTTC. This gives the protein CSASVSSGSQETQYF.

This chain uses TRBV6-5 with TRBJ2-1; 7 positions agree with TRBD2. Germline-derived CDR1 and CDR2 are MNHEY and SVGAGI. V was pared by 8 bases and J by 7 bases, with 11 bases of the junction left unmatched. This CDR3 has 14 amino acids. The CDR3 loop is CASSPGGSENEQFF. For the CDR3, the DNA is TGTGCCAGCTCCCCGGGCGGGAGTGAGAATGAGCAGTTCTTC.